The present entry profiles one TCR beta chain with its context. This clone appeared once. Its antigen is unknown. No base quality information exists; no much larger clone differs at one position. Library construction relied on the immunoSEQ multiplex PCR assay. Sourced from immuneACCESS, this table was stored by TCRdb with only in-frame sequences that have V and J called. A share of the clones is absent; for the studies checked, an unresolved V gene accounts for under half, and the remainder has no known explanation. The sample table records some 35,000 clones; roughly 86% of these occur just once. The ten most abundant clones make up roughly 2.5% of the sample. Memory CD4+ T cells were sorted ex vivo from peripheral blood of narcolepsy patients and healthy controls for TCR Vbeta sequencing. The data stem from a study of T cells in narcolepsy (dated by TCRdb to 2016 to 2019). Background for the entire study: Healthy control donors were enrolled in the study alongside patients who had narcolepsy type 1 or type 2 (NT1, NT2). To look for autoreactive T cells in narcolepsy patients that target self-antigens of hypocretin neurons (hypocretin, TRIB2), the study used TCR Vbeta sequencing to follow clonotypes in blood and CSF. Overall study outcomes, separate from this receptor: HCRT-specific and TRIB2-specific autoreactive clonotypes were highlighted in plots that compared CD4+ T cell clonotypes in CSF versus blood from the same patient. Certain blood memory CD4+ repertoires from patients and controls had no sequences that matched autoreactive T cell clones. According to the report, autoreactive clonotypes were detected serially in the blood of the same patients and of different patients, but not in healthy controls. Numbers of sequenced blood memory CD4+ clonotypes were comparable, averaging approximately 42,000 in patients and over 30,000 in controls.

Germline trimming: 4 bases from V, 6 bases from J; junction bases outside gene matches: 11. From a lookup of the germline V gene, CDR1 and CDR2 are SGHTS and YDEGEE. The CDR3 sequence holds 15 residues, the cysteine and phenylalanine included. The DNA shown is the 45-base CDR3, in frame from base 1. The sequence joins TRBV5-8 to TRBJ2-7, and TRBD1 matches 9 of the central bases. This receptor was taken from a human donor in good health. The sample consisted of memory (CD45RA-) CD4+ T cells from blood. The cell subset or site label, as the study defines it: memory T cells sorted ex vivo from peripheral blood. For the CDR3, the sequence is CASSQAGTGQAEQYF. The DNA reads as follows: TGTGCCAGCAGCCAGGCCGGGACAGGGCAAGCCGAGCAGTACTTC.